This TCR beta chain appears in the sequencing data of a study of CD8 T cells in ankylosing spondylitis (dated by TCRdb to about 2017). Study-level background: To find TCR variants linked to disease, the study profiled T cell receptor beta repertoires in ankylosing spondylitis patients and healthy donors. The full study cohort was made up of 25 ankylosing spondylitis patients and 95 to 130 healthy donors. Peripheral blood was sampled, and synovial fluid was also collected from ankylosing spondylitis patients.

The data were produced on an Illumina HiSeq 2500. TCR beta libraries were prepared by quantitative 5'-RACE with molecular barcodes. The authors' pipeline ran thus. To identify disease-linked TCR variants, a new computational method was used, one built on a probabilistic model of VDJ rearrangement. Using fastp at Q25 and MiXCR, TCRdb reprocessed the public reads and kept productive beta chains. Rows with a matching CDR3 protein are joined into one entry that keeps the most common DNA and genes. V and J calls and clone size were set by TCRdb, not the authors. The sample yields 50,000 to 70,000 distinct CDR3 sequences; 6.2% were counted once. 5% of the sample rests with the top ten. Concerning this clonotype: Its antigen has not been determined. Base qualities are not recorded, but no much larger clone differs from it by a single base.

Results the study describes overall, beyond this receptor: Significant enrichment of the disease-linked clones was reported in matched synovial fluid samples from ankylosing spondylitis patients. The disease-linked clones showed a CD8+ phenotype and occurred at relatively low frequencies in peripheral blood. Some motif variants had previously been reported in the synovial fluid and blood of reactive arthritis patients, which suggests shared mechanisms of disease initiation. Blood from ankylosing spondylitis patients appeared to be characterized by a TCR beta motif made up of several highly homologous amino acid variants.

The V end gives up 3 bases and the J end 1 base, leaving 4 bases in the junction not matched to a gene. The cysteine opens and the phenylalanine closes a CDR3 of 14 amino acids. This entry keeps only the CDR3 DNA: 42 bases, framed from base 1. From a lookup of the germline V gene (reference sequence), CDR1 and CDR2 are DFQATT and SNEGSKA. Synovial fluid samples and blood samples obtained from the same ankylosing spondylitis patients were matched. The sample comprised synovial fluid, either unsorted or a sorted T cell fraction (not recorded which). The sequence is built from TRBV20-1 and TRBJ2-3, with 7 junctional bases fitting TRBD1. The receptor was derived from a male donor with ankylosing spondylitis. The nucleotide sequence is TGCAGTGCTAGGCGACAGGGCCGCACAGATACGCAGTATTTT. This yields the protein CSARRQGRTDTQYF.